This TCR beta chain was identified during a study of siplizumab effects on memory and regulatory T cells (dated by TCRdb to about 2019). About the investigation overall: The study looked at the effect of siplizumab, an anti-CD2 antibody, on alloreactive T-cell subsets in allogeneic mixed lymphocyte reactions made from human PBMCs. What the work shows at the level of the full study, not this receptor alone: Roughly 80-95% of proliferating CD4+ or CD8+ clones could not be assigned a naive or memory phenotype. Greater diversity appeared to be present in unstimulated naive T cells than in memory T cells, and a substantial contribution to the alloresponse seemed to be made by naive cells. The cumulative frequency of alloreactive sequences traceable to unstimulated CD4+ memory T cells was significantly reduced by siplizumab. Among mappable alloreactive CD4+ clones, an average Treg-derived fraction of around 71% was observed with siplizumab, compared with 26.9% in control reactions. Because sequences below about 10^-5 frequency were poorly captured, only a minor fraction of alloreactive clones could be mapped to unstimulated subsets. Whether proliferating Tregs from siplizumab cultures actually had suppressive function was not functionally confirmed.

Sorted unstimulated T cells, along with proliferating T cells recovered from mixed lymphocyte reactions, underwent TCRbeta CDR3 sequencing. Fresh whole blood from approximately 10 HLA-typed healthy donors was used to isolate PBMCs. Receptors were amplified or captured by the immunoSEQ multiplex PCR assay. The deep sequencing platform assayed about 10^5 TCR templates per sample. Genomic DNA extracted from sorted T cells was used for TCRbeta CDR3 sequencing. On the authors' methods: The R programming language was used for clonal analysis of TCRbeta CDR3 data. Unstimulated samples were compared with post-reaction CFSE-low samples to define alloreactive CD4+ and CD8+ clones. Regulatory or non-regulatory origin was assigned to alloreactive CD4+ clones by matching of sequences to sorted unstimulated Treg and non-Treg repertoires. The table comes from immuneACCESS by way of TCRdb, which keeps in-frame sequences with V and J called. Part of the clones is missing from these tables; in studies checked, under half for an unresolved V gene and the rest for unknown reasons. That table furnishes V, J and clone size, whereas the DNA furnished D and trimming. This sample comprises 85,000 to 130,000 clones, about 91% of them detected only once. The ten largest clones represent around 2.7% of the sample.

This clone appeared once. Its specific antigen is unknown. Base qualities are not recorded, but no much larger clone differs from it by a single base. Via the germline V gene, CDR1 is SNHLY and CDR2 FYNNEI. V drops 4 bases and J drops 6 bases, leaving 7 bases in between. The CDR3 covers 12 residues, taking in both the cysteine and the phenylalanine. Solely the CDR3 DNA is kept, with 36 bases framed from the first base. The chain couples TRBV2 to TRBJ1-3; the D gene cannot be resolved reliably. This clonotype originated in a human donor in good health. Some clones in this sample may be carry-over from other donors' samples. The sample consisted of CD4+ T cells sorted from blood. The nucleotide sequence is TGTGCCAGCAGTGGCCCTGAAAACACCATATATTTT. It codes for CASSGPENTIYF.